This TCR beta chain was profiled in a study of cytomegalovirus exposure and HLA in healthy donors. Each donor's status was that of a healthy bone marrow donor. The PCR had 60 Vbeta and 13 Jbeta primers. The authors' processing: It was a later analysis that counted tens of millions of unique TCR beta chains, of which about 10 million were shared. The table came from immunoSEQ multiplex PCR; TCRdb's copy has only in-frame clones and leaves some out. The V and J calls and clone size are taken from that table; D and trimming were inferred from the DNA. The sample records 100,000 to 120,000 clones, over 60% being singletons. The CDR3 length is 17 residues. The V and J ends lost 2 bases and 0 bases respectively, with 13 bases between them. CDR1 is MGHRA, CDR2 YSYEKL, per germline.

This TCR derives from a man in his thirties or forties in good health and CMV-seropositive. The chain couples TRBV4-1 to TRBJ2-2; D may be TRBD2 (5 bases). The specimen was PBMCs. The CDR3 region is CASSQSQGSPNTGELFF. The DNA of the CDR3 is TGCGCCAGCAGCCAATCCCAAGGGAGCCCGAACACCGGGGAGCTGTTTTTT.